What follows are 11 T cell receptor beta chains derived from one specimen sequenced in a study of T cell changes during pregnancy in multiple sclerosis. Sequenced by immunoSEQ multiplex PCR; TCRdb stores in-frame clones only, minus some. The table has about 31,000 clones, over 75% seen once. Specimen: CD8+ T cells from peripheral blood mononuclear cells, collected in the second trimester of pregnancy. The receptors stem from a female donor with multiple sclerosis, enrolled in a pregnancy study.

This clone has just one count. This chain joins TRBV21-1 and TRBJ1-5; TRBD1 is the table's D call, not checked against the DNA. TRBV21-1 counts as a pseudogene. The CDR3 sequence is 16 residues long. The CDR3 DNA reads TGTGCCAGCAGCAAAGTGGGTCTCAGGGGCAGGCAGCCCCAGCATTTT. This gives the protein CASSKVGLRGRQPQHF.

The chain couples TRBV4-3 to TRBJ2-7; maybe TRBD2 (6 bases). Per the germline V gene, CDR1 is LGHNA and CDR2 is YSLEER. Trimming removed 0 bases from V and 2 bases from J, with 11 bases in between. The CDR3 is 15 amino acids. The CDR3 bases are TGCGCCAGCAGCCAAGAAACGGGAGCTGCCTACGAGCAGTACTTC. This translates into CASSQETGAAYEQYF.

The CDR3: CASSLTGSEQYF. CDR3 DNA sequence: TGTGCCAGCAGTTTGACGGGGAGCGAGCAGTACTTC. V usage is TRBV6-5 and J usage is TRBJ2-7, with D maybe TRBD2 (5 bases). Germline V gives CDR1 MNHEY, CDR2 SVGAGI. This CDR3 comprises 12 residues. Trimming removed 4 bases from V and 6 bases from J, with 10 bases in between.

This rearrangement joins TRBV5-4 to TRBJ2-7; perhaps TRBD1 as D (6 bases). CDR1 is SGHNT and CDR2 is YYREEE in the germline V gene (reference sequence). V was shortened by 4 bases and J by 2 bases, with 13 bases between the two germline ends. The CDR3 runs 14 residues. CDR3 region: CASSLRDNPYEQYF. DNA for the CDR3: TGTGCCAGCAGCCTCCGGGACAACCCCTACGAGCAGTACTTC.

This clone is medium-sized within its sample. This chain joins TRBV6-1 and TRBJ2-3, with 9 bases that match TRBD2. The CDR3 has 15 amino acids. CDR1 MNHNS and CDR2 SASEGT come from the germline V gene. The V and J ends lost 10 bases and 4 bases, in that order; junction bases with no gene match: 12. CDR3 region: CATQVNSGSPDTQYF. The CDR3 nucleotides are TGTGCCACCCAAGTAAATAGCGGGAGCCCAGATACGCAGTATTTT.

This clone showed up just once. This chain uses TRBV5-1 with TRBJ1-1; D is unclear. This CDR3 is 14 amino acids long. Trimming stripped 6 bases from V and 0 bases from J, with 12 bases between. Germline values: CDR1 SGHRS, CDR2 YFSETQ. The CDR3 coding sequence is TGCGCCAGCAATCCAAACGGGATGAACACTGAAGCTTTCTTT. The encoded protein is CASNPNGMNTEAFF.

By its share, this clone is medium-sized. The gene calls are TRBV21-1 and TRBJ1-1; the table's D call TRBD1 went unverified against the DNA. TRBV21-1 is a documented pseudogene. The CDR3 has 18 residues. The chain's CDR3 is CASSKERGTGGPNTEAFF. DNA for the CDR3: TGTGCCAGCAGCAAAGAGAGGGGGACAGGGGGACCGAACACTGAAGCTTTCTTT.

This clone was seen just once. The chain couples TRBV7-2 to TRBJ2-7; 13 bases line up with TRBD2. The CDR3 sequence is 15 residues long. V lost 5 bases, J lost 3 bases, and 4 bases stayed unmatched. Per germline, CDR1 SGHTA and CDR2 FQGNSA. CDR3 residues: CASSTGLAGVYEQYF. The CDR3, as DNA: TGTGCCAGCAGCACAGGACTAGCGGGAGTCTACGAGCAGTACTTC.

The chain employs TRBV27 and TRBJ2-7; a weak D match, TRBD1 (5 bases). V lost 5 bases and J 4 bases, leaving 15 bases between the germline ends. The length of the CDR3 is 14 residues. Looked up from germline, CDR1 is MNHEY and CDR2 is SMNVEV (reference sequence). CDR3 amino acids: CASSPLGDSYEQYF. The CDR3 DNA reads as TGTGCCAGCAGTCCTCTAGGGGATAGTTACGAGCAGTACTTC.

V is TRBV27 and J is TRBJ1-2, with D possibly TRBD1 on 5 matching bases. The V gene lost 5 bases and the J gene lost 3 bases, with 16 bases spanning the gap. The CDR3 has 15 amino acids. CDR1 MNHEY and CDR2 SMNVEV come from the germline V gene (reference sequence). Here the CDR3 reads CASSALRAGHYGYTF. CDR3 in DNA: TGTGCCAGCAGTGCCCTCAGGGCAGGGCACTATGGCTACACCTTC.

The chain has TRBV6-1 and TRBJ1-1, with 7 bases fitting TRBD1. The V gene's germline CDR1 is MNHNS and CDR2 SASEGT. J lost 4 bases, V lost 6 bases, and 8 bases had no gene match. The CDR3 extends over 14 amino acids. CDR3 amino acids: CASSVTGLSTEAFF. The CDR3 DNA reads as TGTGCCAGCAGCGTGACAGGGTTGTCCACTGAAGCTTTCTTT.